This TCR beta chain was sequenced for a study of cytomegalovirus exposure and HLA in healthy donors. Study results and caveats: One variant, a missense change in DCLRE1C, was linked in a later analysis to TCR beta V- and J-gene trimming.

Details on this clone: What it recognizes is unknown.

PCR primers comprised 60 Vbeta and 13 Jbeta primers. Method: immunoSEQ multiplex PCR; TCRdb's copy keeps in-frame clones and lacks some. This table has 200,000 to 250,000 clones, 65% to 80% appearing once. The sequenced material came from PBMCs. The clonotype was recovered from a girl aged 2 to 9 in good health and CMV-seronegative.

The chain's CDR3 is CAISESGGRDNEQFF. In DNA form, the CDR3 reads TGTGCCATCAGTGAGTCGGGCGGGAGGGACAATGAGCAGTTCTTC. The genes are TRBV10-3 and TRBJ2-1; TRBD2 matches at 9 bases. CDR1 and CDR2 from the germline V gene are ENHRY and SYGVKD. Germline trimming cut 0 bases from V and 5 bases from J; bases unmatched to any gene: 2. The CDR3 has 15 residues.